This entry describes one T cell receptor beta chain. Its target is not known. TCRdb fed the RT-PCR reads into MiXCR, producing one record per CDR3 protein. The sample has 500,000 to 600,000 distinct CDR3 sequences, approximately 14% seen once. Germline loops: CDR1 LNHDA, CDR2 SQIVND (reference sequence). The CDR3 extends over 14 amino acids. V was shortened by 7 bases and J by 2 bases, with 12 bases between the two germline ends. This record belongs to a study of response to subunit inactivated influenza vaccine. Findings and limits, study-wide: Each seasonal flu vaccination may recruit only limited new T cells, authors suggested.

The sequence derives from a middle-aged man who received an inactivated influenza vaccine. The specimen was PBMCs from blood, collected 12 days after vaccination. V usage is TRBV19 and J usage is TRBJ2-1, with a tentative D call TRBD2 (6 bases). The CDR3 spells CASTRTSPYNEQFF. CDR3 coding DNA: TGTGCCAGTACTCGAACTAGCCCCTACAATGAGCAGTTCTTC.